The source of this T cell receptor (beta chain) is a study of T cells in tumors after PD-1 blockade. Study details: Daily vismodegib 150 mg continued in a subset of anti-PD-1-treated patients. Whole-study results and caveats: Some novel exhausted tumor clones appeared in pre-treatment blood, suggesting peripheral recruitment.

The V gene's germline CDR1 is LGHDT and CDR2 YNNKEL (reference sequence). The CDR3 sequence is 15 residues long. With V trimmed by 0 bases and J by 1 base, 2 bases remained unmatched. Tumor biopsies came from the same primary tumor site before and after PD-1 blockade. In the case of this clone: Its antigen remains unidentified.

Produced via immunoSEQ multiplex PCR; TCRdb's table is partial and in-frame only. Of approximately 10,000 clones listed, approximately 70% are singletons. The input for sequencing was tumor tissue, taken after anti-PD-1 treatment. This receptor was taken from a human donor with basal cell carcinoma. The chain combines TRBV3-1 (or the pseudogene TRBV3-2) with TRBJ2-5; 7 bases are a match to TRBD1. CDR3 in DNA: TGTGCCAGCAGCCAAGACCCAGGGGGCCAAGAGACCCAGTACTTC. Translating gives CASSQDPGGQETQYF.